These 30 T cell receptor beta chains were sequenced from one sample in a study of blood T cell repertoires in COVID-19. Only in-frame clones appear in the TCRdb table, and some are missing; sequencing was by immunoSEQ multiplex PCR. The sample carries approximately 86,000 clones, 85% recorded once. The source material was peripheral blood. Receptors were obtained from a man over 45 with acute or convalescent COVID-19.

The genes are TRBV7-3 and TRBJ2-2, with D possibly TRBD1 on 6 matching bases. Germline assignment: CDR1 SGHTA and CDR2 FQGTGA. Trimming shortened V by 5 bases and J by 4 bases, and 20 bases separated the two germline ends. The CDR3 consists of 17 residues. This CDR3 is CASSATSTGIATGELFF. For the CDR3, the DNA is TGTGCCAGCAGCGCCACATCGACAGGTATCGCCACCGGGGAGCTGTTTTTT.

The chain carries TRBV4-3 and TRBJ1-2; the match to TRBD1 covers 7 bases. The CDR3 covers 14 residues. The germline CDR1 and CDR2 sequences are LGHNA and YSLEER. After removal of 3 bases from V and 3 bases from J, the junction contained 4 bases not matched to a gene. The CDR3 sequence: CASSQYRGDYGYTF. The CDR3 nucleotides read TGCGCCAGCAGCCAGTACAGGGGAGACTATGGCTACACCTTC.

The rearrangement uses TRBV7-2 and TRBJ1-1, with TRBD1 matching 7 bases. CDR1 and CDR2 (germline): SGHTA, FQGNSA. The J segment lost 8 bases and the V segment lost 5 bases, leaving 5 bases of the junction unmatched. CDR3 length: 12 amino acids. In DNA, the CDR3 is TGTGCCAGCAGCCTCCGACAGGGAGAAGCTTTCTTT. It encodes CASSLRQGEAFF.

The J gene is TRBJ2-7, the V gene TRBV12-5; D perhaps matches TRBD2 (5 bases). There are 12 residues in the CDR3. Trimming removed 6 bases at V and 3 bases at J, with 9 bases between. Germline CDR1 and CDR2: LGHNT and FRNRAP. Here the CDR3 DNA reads TGTGCTAGTGGGACGGGGAACTACGAGCAGTACTTC. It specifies CASGTGNYEQYF.

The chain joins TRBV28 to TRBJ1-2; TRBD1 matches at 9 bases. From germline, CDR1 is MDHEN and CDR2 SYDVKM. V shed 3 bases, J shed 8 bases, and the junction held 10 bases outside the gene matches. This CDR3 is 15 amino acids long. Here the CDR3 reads CASSFSPQGARGYTF. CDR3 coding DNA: TGTGCCAGCAGTTTCTCCCCACAGGGGGCCAGAGGCTACACCTTC.

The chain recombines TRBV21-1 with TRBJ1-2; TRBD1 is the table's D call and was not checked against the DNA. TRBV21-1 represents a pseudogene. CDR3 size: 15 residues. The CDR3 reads CASTPRPPGNDGYTF. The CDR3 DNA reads TGTGCCAGCACCCCCCGGCCCCCAGGGAATGATGGCTACACCTTC.

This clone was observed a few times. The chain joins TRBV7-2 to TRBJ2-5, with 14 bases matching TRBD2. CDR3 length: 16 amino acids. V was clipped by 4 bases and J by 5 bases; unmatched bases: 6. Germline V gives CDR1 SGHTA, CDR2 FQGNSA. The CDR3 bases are TGTGCCAGCAGCTCTCGACTAGCGGGGGGGCGGGAGACCCAGTACTTC. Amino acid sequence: CASSSRLAGGRETQYF.

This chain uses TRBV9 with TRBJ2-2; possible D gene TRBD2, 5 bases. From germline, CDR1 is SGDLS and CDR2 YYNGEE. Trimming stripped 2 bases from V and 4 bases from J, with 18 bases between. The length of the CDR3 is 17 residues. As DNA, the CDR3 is TGTGCCAGCAGCGTCCTAGCCTCCGGACTTTTCACCGGGGAGCTGTTTTTT. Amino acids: CASSVLASGLFTGELFF.

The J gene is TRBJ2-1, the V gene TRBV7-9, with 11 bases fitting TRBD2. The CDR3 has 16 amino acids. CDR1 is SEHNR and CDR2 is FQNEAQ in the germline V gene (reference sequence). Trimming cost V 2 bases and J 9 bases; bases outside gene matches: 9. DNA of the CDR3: TGTGCCAGCAGCTTACAAGGGCTAGCGGGAGGCGGTGAGCAGTTCTTC. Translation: CASSLQGLAGGGEQFF.

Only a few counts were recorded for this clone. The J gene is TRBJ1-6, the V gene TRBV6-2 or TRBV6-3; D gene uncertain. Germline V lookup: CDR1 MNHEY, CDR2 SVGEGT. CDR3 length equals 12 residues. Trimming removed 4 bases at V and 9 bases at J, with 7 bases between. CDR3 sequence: CASSSTTSPLHF. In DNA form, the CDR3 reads TGTGCCAGCAGTTCAACAACTTCACCCCTCCACTTT.

The CDR3 DNA follows: TGTGCCAGCAGCACAGGTCAGGGAGGGCAAGAGACCCAGTACTTC. Amino acids: CASSTGQGGQETQYF. The chain carries TRBV11-3 and TRBJ2-5; 7 nucleotides line up with TRBD2. The V gene end was trimmed by 5 bases and the J gene end by 2 bases; junction bases not matched to a gene: 8. The germline gives CDR1 SGHNT, CDR2 YENEEA. The length of the CDR3 is 15 residues. The variable domain in full, completed from reference TRBV11-3 and TRBJ2-5, reads EAGVVQSPRYKIIEKKQPVAFWCNPISGHNTLYWYLQNLGQGPELLIRYENEEAVDDSQLPKDRFSAERLKGVDSTLKIQPAELGDSAVYLCASSTGQGGQETQYFGPGTRLLVL.

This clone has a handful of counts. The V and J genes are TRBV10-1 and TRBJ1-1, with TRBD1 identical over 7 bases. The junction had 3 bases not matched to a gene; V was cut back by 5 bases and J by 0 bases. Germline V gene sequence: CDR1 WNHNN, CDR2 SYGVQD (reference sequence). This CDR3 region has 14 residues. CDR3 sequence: CASSTGQMNTEAFF. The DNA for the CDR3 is TGCGCCAGCAGTACGGGACAGATGAACACTGAAGCTTTCTTT.

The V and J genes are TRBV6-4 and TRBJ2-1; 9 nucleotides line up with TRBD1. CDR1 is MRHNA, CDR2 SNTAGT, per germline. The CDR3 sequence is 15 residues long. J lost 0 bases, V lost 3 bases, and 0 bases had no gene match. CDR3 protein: CASSETGGSYNEQFF. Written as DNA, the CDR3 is TGTGCCAGCAGTGAGACAGGGGGCTCCTACAATGAGCAGTTCTTC.

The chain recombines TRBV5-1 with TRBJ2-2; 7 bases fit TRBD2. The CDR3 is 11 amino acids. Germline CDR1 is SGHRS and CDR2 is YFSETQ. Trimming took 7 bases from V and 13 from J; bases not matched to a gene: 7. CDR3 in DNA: TGCGCCAGCCGAGAGACGGGAGGGCTGTTTTTT. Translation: CASRETGGLFF.

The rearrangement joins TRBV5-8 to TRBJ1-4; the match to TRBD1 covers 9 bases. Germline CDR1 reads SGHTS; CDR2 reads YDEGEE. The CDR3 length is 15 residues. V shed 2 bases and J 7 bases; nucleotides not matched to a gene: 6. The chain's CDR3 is CASSFTGTGSEKLFF. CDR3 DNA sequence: TGTGCCAGCAGCTTCACCGGGACAGGGAGTGAAAAACTGTTTTTT.

The CDR3 region has the DNA TGTGCCAGCGGGAGAATCTACAATGAGCAGTTCTTC. Its translation is CASGRIYNEQFF. The chain links TRBV11-3 to TRBJ2-1; TRBD2 is a possible D gene (5 bases). Germline CDR1 SGHNT, CDR2 YENEEA. V was trimmed by 8 bases and J by 3 bases, leaving 8 bases between them. The CDR3 runs 12 residues.

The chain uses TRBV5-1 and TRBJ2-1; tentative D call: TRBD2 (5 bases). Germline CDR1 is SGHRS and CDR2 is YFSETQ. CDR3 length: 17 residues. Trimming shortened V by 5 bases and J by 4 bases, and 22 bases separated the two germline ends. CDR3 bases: TGCGCCAGCAGTTACGGTTATCTAGGTGAGGGATACAATGAGCAGTTCTTC. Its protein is CASSYGYLGEGYNEQFF.

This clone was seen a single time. The CDR3 region has the DNA TGCAGCGGAGGGACAGGGTCCGGGGAGCTGTTTTTT. Residues: CSGGTGSGELFF. V is TRBV29-1 and J is TRBJ2-2; 9 bases are a match to TRBD1. CDR3 length: 12 amino acids. Unmatched junction bases numbered 3, after V lost 7 bases and J lost 6 bases. CDR1 is SQVTM, CDR2 ANQGSEA, per germline.

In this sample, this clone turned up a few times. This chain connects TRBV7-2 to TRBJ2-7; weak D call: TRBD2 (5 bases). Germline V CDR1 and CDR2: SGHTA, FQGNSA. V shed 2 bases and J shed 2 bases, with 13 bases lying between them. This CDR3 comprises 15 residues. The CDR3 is CASSLRTPGAYEQYF. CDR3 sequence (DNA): TGTGCCAGCAGCTTAAGGACTCCCGGGGCCTACGAGCAGTACTTC.

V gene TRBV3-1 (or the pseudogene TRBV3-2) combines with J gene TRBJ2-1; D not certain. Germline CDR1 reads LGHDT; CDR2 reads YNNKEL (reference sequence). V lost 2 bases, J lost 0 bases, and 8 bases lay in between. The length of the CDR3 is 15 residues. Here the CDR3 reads CASSQTRSSYNEQFF. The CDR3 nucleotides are TGTGCCAGCAGCCAAACGAGGAGCTCCTACAATGAGCAGTTCTTC.

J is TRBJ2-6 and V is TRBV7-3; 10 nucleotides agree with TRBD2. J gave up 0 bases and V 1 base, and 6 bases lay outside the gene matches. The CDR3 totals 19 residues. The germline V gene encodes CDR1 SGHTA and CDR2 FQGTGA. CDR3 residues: CASSLNGLAEFSGANVLTF. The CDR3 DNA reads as TGTGCCAGCAGCTTAAACGGACTAGCGGAGTTCTCTGGGGCCAACGTCCTGACTTTC.

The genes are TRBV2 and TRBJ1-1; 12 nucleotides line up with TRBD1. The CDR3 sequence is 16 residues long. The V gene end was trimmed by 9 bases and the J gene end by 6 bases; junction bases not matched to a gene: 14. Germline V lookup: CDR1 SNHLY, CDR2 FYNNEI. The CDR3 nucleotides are TGTGCCAGTGTCTTGACGTGGGACAGGGGGCTTGCTGAAGCTTTCTTT. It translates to CASVLTWDRGLAEAFF. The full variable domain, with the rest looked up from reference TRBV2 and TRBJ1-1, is EPEVTQTPSHQVTQMGQEVILRCVPISNHLYFYWYRQILGQKVEFLVSFYNNEISEKSEIFDDQFSVERPDGSNFTLKIRSTKLEDSAMYFCASVLTWDRGLAEAFFGQGTRLTVV.

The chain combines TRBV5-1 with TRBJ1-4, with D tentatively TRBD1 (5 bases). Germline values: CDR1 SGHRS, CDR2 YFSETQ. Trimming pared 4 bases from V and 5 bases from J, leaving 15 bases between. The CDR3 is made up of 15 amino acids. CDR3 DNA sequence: TGCGCCAGCAGCGGGCGAGCTGGGGGGAATGAAAAACTGTTTTTT. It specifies CASSGRAGGNEKLFF.

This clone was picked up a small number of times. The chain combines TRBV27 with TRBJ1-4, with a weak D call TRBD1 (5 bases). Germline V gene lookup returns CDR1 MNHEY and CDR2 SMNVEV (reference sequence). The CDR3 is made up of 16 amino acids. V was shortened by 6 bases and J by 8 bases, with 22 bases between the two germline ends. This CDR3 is CASSPFGPGREEKLFF. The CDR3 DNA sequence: TGTGCCAGCAGCCCCTTCGGACCAGGGCGTGAGGAAAAACTGTTTTTT.

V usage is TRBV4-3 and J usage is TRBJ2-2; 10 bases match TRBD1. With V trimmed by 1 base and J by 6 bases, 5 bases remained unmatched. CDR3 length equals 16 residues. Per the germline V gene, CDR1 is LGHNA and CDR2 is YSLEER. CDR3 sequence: CASSQGLGTGAGELFF. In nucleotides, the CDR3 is TGCGCCAGCAGCCAAGGATTGGGGACAGGGGCCGGGGAGCTGTTTTTT.

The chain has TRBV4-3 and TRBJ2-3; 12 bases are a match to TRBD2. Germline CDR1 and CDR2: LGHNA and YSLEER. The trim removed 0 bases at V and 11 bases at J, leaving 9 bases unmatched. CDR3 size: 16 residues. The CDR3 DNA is TGCGCCAGCAGCCAAGATTTACCGACTAGCGGGAGCGGGCAGTATTTT. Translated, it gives CASSQDLPTSGSGQYF.

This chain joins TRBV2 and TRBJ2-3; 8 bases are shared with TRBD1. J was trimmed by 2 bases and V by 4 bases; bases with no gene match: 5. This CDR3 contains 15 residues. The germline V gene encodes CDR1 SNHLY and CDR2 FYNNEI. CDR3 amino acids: CASSAGTGFTDTQYF. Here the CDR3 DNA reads TGTGCCAGCAGTGCCGGGACAGGTTTCACAGATACGCAGTATTTT.

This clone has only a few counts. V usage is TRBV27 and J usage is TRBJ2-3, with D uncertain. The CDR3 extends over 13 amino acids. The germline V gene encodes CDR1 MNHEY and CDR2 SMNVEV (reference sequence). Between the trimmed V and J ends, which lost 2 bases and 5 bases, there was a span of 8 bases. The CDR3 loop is CASSLNRQDTQYF. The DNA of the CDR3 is TGTGCCAGCAGTTTAAACCGACAAGATACGCAGTATTTT.

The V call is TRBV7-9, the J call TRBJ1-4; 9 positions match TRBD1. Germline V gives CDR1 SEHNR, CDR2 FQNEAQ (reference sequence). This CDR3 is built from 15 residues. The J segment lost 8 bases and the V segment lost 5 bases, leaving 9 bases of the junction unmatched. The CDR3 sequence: CASSPSDRGKEKLFF. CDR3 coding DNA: TGTGCCAGCAGCCCATCTGACAGGGGGAAGGAAAAACTGTTTTTT.

The CDR3 here is CASSLSLFTNYGYTF. The CDR3 DNA is TGTGCCAGCAGCTTAAGCCTATTTACTAACTATGGCTACACCTTC. The rearrangement joins TRBV7-2 to TRBJ1-2; D uncertain. Trimming pared 2 bases from V and 0 bases from J, leaving 10 bases between. In germline, CDR1 is SGHTA, CDR2 FQGNSA. The length of the CDR3 is 15 residues.